This TCR beta chain was found in a study of blood T cell repertoires in COVID-19. Across the whole study: COVID-19 samples from acute and convalescent phases originated in the United States, Italy and Spain. PBMCs, B-cell-depleted T cells, or T cells were the source of the cDNA or gDNA that made up the material.

Original methodology: Quantification of nucleated cells was approximated via reference gene primer amplification. Assay used: immunoSEQ multiplex PCR; TCRdb lists only in-frame clones, some missing. Clone size and V and J calls were adopted from that table, with D and trimming inferred from the DNA. Of some 340,000 clones in the sample, around four fifths were seen once. The junction had 4 bases not matched to a gene; V was cut back by 5 bases and J by 0 bases. The CDR3 is 16 amino acids. CDR1 and CDR2 from the germline V gene are KGHDR and SFDVKD. The source is a man aged 25 to 40 with active or convalescent COVID-19. Sequenced sample: peripheral blood. The rearrangement uses TRBV24-1 and TRBJ2-2; 8 bases fit TRBD1. In nucleotides, the CDR3 is TGTGCCACCAGTGGCGTGACAGGGGCGAACACCGGGGAGCTGTTTTTT. Amino acids: CATSGVTGANTGELFF.